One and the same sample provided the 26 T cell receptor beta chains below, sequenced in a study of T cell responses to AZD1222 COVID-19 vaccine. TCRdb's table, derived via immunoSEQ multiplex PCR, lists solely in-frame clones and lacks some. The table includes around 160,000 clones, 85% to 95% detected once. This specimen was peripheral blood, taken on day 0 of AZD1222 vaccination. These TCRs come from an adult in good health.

The CDR3: CASSLDQGRENEQYF. The CDR3, as DNA: TGCGCCAGCAGCTTGGATCAGGGGAGGGAAAACGAGCAGTACTTC. The gene calls are TRBV5-1 and TRBJ2-7; a weak D match, TRBD2 (7 bases). The V gene lost 0 bases and the J gene lost 5 bases, with 15 bases spanning the gap. CDR3 length equals 15 residues. Germline CDR1 and CDR2: SGHRS and YFSETQ.

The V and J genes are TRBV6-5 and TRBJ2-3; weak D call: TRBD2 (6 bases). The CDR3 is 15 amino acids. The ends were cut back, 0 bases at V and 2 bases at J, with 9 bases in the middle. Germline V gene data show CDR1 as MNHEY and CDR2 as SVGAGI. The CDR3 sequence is CASSYSGLPTDTQYF. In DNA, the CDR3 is TGTGCCAGCAGTTACTCGGGACTCCCCACAGATACGCAGTATTTT.

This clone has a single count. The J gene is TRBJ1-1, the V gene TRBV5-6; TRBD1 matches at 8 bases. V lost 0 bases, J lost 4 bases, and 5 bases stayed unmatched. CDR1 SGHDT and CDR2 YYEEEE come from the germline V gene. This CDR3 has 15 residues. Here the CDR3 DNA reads TGTGCCAGCAGCTTGGCCGCAGGGGGCTCCACTGAAGCTTTCTTT. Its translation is CASSLAAGGSTEAFF.

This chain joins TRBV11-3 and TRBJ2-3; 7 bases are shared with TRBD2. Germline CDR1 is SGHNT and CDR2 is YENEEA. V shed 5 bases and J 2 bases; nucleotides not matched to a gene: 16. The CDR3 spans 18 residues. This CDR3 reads CASSPDPGLPYHTDTQYF. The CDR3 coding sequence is TGTGCCAGCAGCCCAGACCCGGGACTACCCTACCACACAGATACGCAGTATTTT. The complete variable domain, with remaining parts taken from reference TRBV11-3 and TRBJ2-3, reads EAGVVQSPRYKIIEKKQPVAFWCNPISGHNTLYWYLQNLGQGPELLIRYENEEAVDDSQLPKDRFSAERLKGVDSTLKIQPAELGDSAVYLCASSPDPGLPYHTDTQYFGPGTRLTVL.

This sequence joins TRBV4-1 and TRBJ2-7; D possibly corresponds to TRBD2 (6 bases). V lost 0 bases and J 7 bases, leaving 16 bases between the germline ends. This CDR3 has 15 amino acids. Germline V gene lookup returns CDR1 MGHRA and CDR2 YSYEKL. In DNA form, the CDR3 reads TGCGCCAGCAGCCAAGATCGAGGTGCCGGGGGAGAGCAGTACTTC. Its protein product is CASSQDRGAGGEQYF.

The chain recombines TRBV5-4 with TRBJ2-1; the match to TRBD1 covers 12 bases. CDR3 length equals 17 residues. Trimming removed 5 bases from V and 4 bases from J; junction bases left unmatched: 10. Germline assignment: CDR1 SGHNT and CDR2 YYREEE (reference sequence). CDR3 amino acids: CASSPGQGARVYNEQFF. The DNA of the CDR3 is TGTGCCAGCAGTCCGGGACAGGGGGCCCGGGTGTACAATGAGCAGTTCTTC.

The CDR3, as DNA: TGTGCCATCAGTGAGTCGCAGGGGTTGATCGGTGGCTACACCTTC. Its translation is CAISESQGLIGGYTF. V is TRBV10-3 and J is TRBJ1-2; perhaps TRBD1 as D (6 bases). Trimming shortened V by 0 bases and J by 7 bases, and 15 bases separated the two germline ends. The V gene's germline CDR1 is ENHRY and CDR2 SYGVKD. This CDR3 comprises 15 residues.

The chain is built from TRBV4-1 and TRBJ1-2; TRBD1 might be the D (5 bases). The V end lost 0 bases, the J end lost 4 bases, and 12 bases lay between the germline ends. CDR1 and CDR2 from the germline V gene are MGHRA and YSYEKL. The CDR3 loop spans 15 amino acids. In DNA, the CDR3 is TGCGCCAGCAGCCAAGATAGGACACAACCCTATGGCTACACCTTC. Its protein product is CASSQDRTQPYGYTF.

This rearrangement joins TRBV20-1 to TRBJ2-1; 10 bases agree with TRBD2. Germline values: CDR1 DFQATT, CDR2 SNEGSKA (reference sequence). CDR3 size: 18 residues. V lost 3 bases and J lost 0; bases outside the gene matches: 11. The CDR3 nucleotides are TGCAGTGCTAGTGCCGGGACTAGCGCCCTGAGCTCCTACAATGAGCAGTTCTTC. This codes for CSASAGTSALSSYNEQFF.

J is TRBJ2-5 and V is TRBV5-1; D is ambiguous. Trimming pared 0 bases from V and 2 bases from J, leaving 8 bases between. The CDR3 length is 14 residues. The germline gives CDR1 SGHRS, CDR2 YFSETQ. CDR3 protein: CASSLVVEQETQYF. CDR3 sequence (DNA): TGCGCCAGCAGCTTGGTGGTGGAGCAAGAGACCCAGTACTTC.

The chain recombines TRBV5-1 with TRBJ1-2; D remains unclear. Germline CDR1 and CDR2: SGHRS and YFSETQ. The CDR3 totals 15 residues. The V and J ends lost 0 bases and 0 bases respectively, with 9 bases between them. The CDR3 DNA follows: TGCGCCAGCAGCTTGGGGACTACACCTAACTATGGCTACACCTTC. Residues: CASSLGTTPNYGYTF.

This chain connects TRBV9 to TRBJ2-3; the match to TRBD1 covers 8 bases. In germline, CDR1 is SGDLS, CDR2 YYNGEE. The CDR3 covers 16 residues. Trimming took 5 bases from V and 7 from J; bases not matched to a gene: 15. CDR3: CASRRKRGQVRHTQYF. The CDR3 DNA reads TGTGCCAGCAGGCGTAAGAGGGGACAGGTTCGTCATACGCAGTATTTT. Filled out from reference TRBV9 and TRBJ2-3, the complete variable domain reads DSGVTQTPKHLITATGQRVTLRCSPRSGDLSVYWYQQSLDQGLQFLIQYYNGEERAKGNILERFSAQQFPDLHSELNLSSLELGDSALYFCASRRKRGQVRHTQYFGPGTRLTVL.

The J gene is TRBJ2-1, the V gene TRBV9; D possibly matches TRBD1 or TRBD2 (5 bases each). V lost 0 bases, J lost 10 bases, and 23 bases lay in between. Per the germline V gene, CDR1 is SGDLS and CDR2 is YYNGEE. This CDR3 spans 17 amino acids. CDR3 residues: CASSVEVRDGIRGEQFF. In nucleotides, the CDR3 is TGTGCCAGCAGCGTAGAGGTTCGGGACGGGATAAGAGGGGAGCAGTTCTTC.

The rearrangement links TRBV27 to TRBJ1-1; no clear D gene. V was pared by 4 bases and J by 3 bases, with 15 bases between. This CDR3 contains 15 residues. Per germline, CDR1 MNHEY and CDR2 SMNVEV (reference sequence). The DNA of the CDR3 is TGTGCCAGCAGTTCCGGACGAAAGGTCGACACTGAAGCTTTCTTT. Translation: CASSSGRKVDTEAFF.

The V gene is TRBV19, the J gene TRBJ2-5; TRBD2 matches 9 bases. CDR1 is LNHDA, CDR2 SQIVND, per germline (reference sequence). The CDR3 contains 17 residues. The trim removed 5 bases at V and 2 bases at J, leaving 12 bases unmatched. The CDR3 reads CASSVSGGGGVQETQYF. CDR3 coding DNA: TGTGCCAGTAGTGTTTCTGGAGGCGGGGGGGTACAAGAGACCCAGTACTTC.

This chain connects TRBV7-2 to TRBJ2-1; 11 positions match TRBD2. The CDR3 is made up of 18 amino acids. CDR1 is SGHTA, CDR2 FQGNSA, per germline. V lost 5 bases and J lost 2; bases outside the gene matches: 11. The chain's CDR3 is CASSLERVAGGTYNEQFF. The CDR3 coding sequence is TGTGCCAGCAGCCTGGAGAGGGTAGCGGGAGGGACCTACAATGAGCAGTTCTTC.

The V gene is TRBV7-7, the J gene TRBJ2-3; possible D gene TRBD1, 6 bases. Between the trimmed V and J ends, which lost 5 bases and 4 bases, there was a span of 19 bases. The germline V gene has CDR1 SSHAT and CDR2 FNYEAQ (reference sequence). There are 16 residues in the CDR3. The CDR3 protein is CASSALTGANADTQYF. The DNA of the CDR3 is TGTGCCAGCAGCGCCTTGACAGGAGCGAACGCAGATACGCAGTATTTT.

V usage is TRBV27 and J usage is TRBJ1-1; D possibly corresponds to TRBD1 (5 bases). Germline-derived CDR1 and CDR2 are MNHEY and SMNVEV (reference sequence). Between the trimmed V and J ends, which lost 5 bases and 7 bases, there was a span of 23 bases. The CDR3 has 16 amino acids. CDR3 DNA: TGTGCCAGCAGTAAACTCGCGGGGCCTTGGAAGGGTGAAGCTTTCTTT. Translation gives CASSKLAGPWKGEAFF.

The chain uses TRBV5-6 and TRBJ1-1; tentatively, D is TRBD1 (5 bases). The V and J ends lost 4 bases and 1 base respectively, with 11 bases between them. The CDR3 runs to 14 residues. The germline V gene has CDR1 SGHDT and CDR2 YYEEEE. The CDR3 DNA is TGTGCCAGCAGCGAAATTGGACAGAACACTGAAGCTTTCTTT. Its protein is CASSEIGQNTEAFF.

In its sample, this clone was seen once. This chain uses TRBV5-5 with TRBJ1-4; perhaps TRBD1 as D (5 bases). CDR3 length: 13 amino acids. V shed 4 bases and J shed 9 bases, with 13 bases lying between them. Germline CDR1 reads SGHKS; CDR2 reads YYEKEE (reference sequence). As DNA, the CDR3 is TGTGCCAGCAGCGCTGGGACTTCTAAAAAACTGTTTTTT. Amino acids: CASSAGTSKKLFF.

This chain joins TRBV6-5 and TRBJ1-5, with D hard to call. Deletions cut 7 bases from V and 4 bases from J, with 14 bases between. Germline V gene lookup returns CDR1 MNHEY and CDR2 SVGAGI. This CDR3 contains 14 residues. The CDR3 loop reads CASTPGLSNQPQHF. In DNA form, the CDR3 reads TGTGCCAGCACCCCCGGCTTGTCTAATCAGCCCCAGCATTTT.

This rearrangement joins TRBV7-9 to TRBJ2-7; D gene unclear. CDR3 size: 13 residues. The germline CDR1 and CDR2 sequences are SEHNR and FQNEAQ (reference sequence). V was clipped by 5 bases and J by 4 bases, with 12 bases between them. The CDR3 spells CASSPWTVYEQYF. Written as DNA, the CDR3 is TGTGCCAGCAGCCCCTGGACGGTATACGAGCAGTACTTC. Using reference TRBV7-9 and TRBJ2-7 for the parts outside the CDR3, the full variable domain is DTGVSQNPRHKITKRGQNVTFRCDPISEHNRLYWYRQTLGQGPEFLTYFQNEAQLEKSRLLSDRFSAERPKGSFSTLEIQRTEQGDSAMYLCASSPWTVYEQYFGPGTRLTVT.

The CDR3 nucleotides are TGTGCCAGCAGTTATTACAGGGGGCGGGTTGACACCGGGGAGCTGTTTTTT. This gives the protein CASSYYRGRVDTGELFF. V usage is TRBV6-2 or TRBV6-3 and J usage is TRBJ2-2; 9 nucleotides agree with TRBD1. The CDR3 is made up of 17 amino acids. CDR1 is MNHEY, CDR2 SVGEGT, per germline. After removal of 3 bases from V and 3 bases from J, the junction contained 8 bases not matched to a gene.

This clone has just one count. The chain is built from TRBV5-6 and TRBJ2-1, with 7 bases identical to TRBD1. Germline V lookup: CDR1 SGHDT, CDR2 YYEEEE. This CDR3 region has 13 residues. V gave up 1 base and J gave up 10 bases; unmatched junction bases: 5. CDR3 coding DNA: TGTGCCAGCAGCTTGATCAGACAGGGCGAGCAGTTCTTC. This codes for CASSLIRQGEQFF.

For the CDR3, the DNA is TGTGCCAGCAGCTTAGGGACAGCTTCTCCCTATGGCTACACCTTC. This gives the protein CASSLGTASPYGYTF. The V and J genes are TRBV7-3 and TRBJ1-2; 7 nucleotides agree with TRBD1. The CDR3 length is 15 residues. Trimming removed 2 bases from V and 4 bases from J; junction bases left unmatched: 7. The germline gives CDR1 SGHTA, CDR2 FQGTGA.

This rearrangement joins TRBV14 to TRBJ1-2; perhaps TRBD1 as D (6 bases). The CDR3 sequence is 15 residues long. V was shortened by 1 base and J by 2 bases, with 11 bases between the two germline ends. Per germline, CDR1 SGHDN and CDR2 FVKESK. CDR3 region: CASSQGPGTNYGYTF. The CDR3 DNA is TGTGCCAGCAGCCAAGGCCCCGGGACAAACTATGGCTACACCTTC.